The entry that follows covers one T cell receptor (beta chain) sequence. Antigen: not known. V shed 3 bases and J shed 3 bases, with 18 bases lying between them. This CDR3 spans 16 amino acids. Germline assignment: CDR1 KGHSH and CDR2 LQKENI. The record originates from a study of PD-1 blockade in classical Hodgkin lymphoma. Noted time point: cycle 4 day 1 (C4D1), after five to seven weeks of nivolumab. No patient escaped relapse after autologous stem cell transplantation, and brentuximab vedotin exposure varied. Libraries were prepared by immunoSEQ multiplex PCR; TCRdb keeps only in-frame clonotypes and omits some of them. The sample has about 64,000 clones, approximately 90% seen once; the top ten hold approximately 8%. Findings and caveats of the study: Relative to healthy donors, newly diagnosed patients reportedly had lower baseline TCR diversity, which was reported as lower still in relapsed/refractory patients.

Sequencing used peripheral blood mononuclear cells (PBMCs), obtained before the fourth cycle of nivolumab. The receptor was isolated from a human donor with classical Hodgkin lymphoma. This chain links TRBV18 with TRBJ2-7; D might be TRBD1 (6 bases). CDR3 bases: TGTGCCAGCTCACCGCTTTCCCGGGACAAAGGCTACGAGCAGTACTTC. Encoded protein: CASSPLSRDKGYEQYF.